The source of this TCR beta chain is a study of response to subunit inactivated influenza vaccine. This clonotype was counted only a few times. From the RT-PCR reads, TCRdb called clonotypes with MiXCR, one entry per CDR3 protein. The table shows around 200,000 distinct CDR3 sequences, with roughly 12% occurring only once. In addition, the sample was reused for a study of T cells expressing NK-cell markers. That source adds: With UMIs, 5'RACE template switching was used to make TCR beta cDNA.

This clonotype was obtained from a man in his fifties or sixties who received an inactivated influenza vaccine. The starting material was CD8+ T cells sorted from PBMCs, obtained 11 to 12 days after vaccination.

CDR3 bases: TGTGCCAGCAGCGTAAGTTCTGTCCGGGGTGCCTACGAGCAGTACTTC. Translation gives CASSVSSVRGAYEQYF. J is TRBJ2-7 and V is TRBV9; tentative D call: TRBD2 (5 bases). Germline V gives CDR1 SGDLS, CDR2 YYNGEE. V gave up 1 base and J gave up 2 bases, with 16 bases separating them. CDR3 length: 16 amino acids.